Below, 14 T cell receptor beta chains from the same sample are listed, as sequenced in a study of blood T cell repertoires in COVID-19. Method: immunoSEQ multiplex PCR; TCRdb's copy keeps in-frame clones and lacks some. Of about 220,000 clones in the sample, 70% to 85% were seen once. The sequencing sample was made of PBMCs or T cells enriched from blood (not recorded which). The receptors come from a woman aged 60-75 years who had recovered from COVID-19.

The CDR3 here is CASSFRTGGTEAFF. DNA for the CDR3: TGTGCCAGTAGTTTTCGGACAGGAGGAACTGAAGCTTTCTTT. This rearrangement joins TRBV19 to TRBJ1-1; 7 bases are a match to TRBD1. The length of the CDR3 is 14 residues. Germline lookup yields CDR1 LNHDA and CDR2 SQIVND (reference sequence). The V segment lost 5 bases and the J segment 5 bases; nucleotides outside the gene matches: 8.

The chain combines TRBV7-2 with TRBJ2-7, with D possibly matching TRBD1 (6 bases). Germline assignment: CDR1 SGHTA and CDR2 FQGNSA. The CDR3 length is 14 residues. Deletions cut 5 bases from V and 5 bases from J, with 16 bases between. This CDR3 reads CASSPGTHLHEQYF. The CDR3 coding sequence is TGTGCCAGCAGCCCCGGGACACATCTACACGAGCAGTACTTC.

The CDR3 DNA is TGTGCCAGCACCTACCTGACAGCGAACACTGAAGCTTTCTTT. Translated, it gives CASTYLTANTEAFF. V gene TRBV5-6 combines with J gene TRBJ1-1; perhaps TRBD1 as D (5 bases). CDR3 length: 14 residues. Deletions cut 6 bases from V and 1 base from J, with 13 bases between. CDR1 is SGHDT, CDR2 YYEEEE, per germline.

The chain has TRBV30 and TRBJ1-3; D gene unclear. The CDR3 runs 13 residues. Per germline, CDR1 GTSNPN and CDR2 SVGIG (reference sequence). V shed 2 bases and J shed 0 bases, with 5 bases lying between them. CDR3 amino acids: CAWSTGSGNTIYF. DNA of the CDR3: TGTGCCTGGAGTACTGGCTCTGGAAACACCATATATTTT.

The rearrangement joins TRBV7-2 to TRBJ1-4, with D uncertain. There are 14 residues in the CDR3. Germline-derived CDR1 and CDR2 are SGHTA and FQGNSA. V was trimmed by 1 base and J by 8 bases, leaving 11 bases between them. The CDR3 is CASSLGGGGEKLFF. Here the CDR3 DNA reads TGTGCCAGCAGCTTAGGGGGAGGTGGAGAAAAACTGTTTTTT.

The rearrangement joins TRBV19 to TRBJ2-1, with a weak D call TRBD1 (7 bases). The CDR3 consists of 15 residues. From germline, CDR1 is LNHDA and CDR2 SQIVND (reference sequence). V was cut by 4 bases and J by 6 bases, with 16 bases left in between. The CDR3 nucleotides read TGTGCCAGTAGTACCTACAGGGGAGGTCTCAATGAGCAGTTCTTC. As protein: CASSTYRGGLNEQFF.

The count of this clone is one. The chain uses TRBV3-1 (or the pseudogene TRBV3-2) and TRBJ2-2; tentatively, D is TRBD1 (5 bases). Germline values: CDR1 LGHDT, CDR2 YNNKEL (reference sequence). The V end lost 0 bases, the J end lost 7 bases, and 6 bases lay between the germline ends. This CDR3 spans 13 amino acids. CDR3: CASSQEGVGELFF. CDR3 coding DNA: TGTGCCAGCAGCCAAGAAGGGGTCGGGGAGCTGTTTTTT.

J is TRBJ1-4 and V is TRBV7-2, with D possibly matching TRBD1 (6 bases). V was cut by 3 bases and J by 6 bases, with 11 bases left in between. The CDR3 extends over 14 amino acids. Germline V lookup: CDR1 SGHTA, CDR2 FQGNSA. The CDR3 nucleotides are TGTGCCAGCAGCTTCCTGGGGGCGGATGAAAAACTGTTTTTT. Translated: CASSFLGADEKLFF.

The J gene is TRBJ2-1, the V gene TRBV14; D uncertain. The CDR3 loop spans 13 amino acids. Germline V gene lookup returns CDR1 SGHDN and CDR2 FVKESK. V was clipped by 4 bases and J by 5 bases, with 9 bases between them. CDR3 loop: CASSRGPNNEQFF. CDR3 coding DNA: TGTGCCAGCAGCCGTGGCCCCAACAATGAGCAGTTCTTC.

This clone came up a few times. The CDR3 nucleotides read TGTGCCAGCAGCCCCGCGGGGCCTCAGCCCCAGCATTTT. This translates into CASSPAGPQPQHF. The rearrangement uses TRBV7-2 and TRBJ1-5; weak D call: TRBD1 (5 bases). CDR1 is SGHTA, CDR2 FQGNSA, per germline. The CDR3 contains 13 residues. Trimming shortened V by 5 bases and J by 6 bases, and 11 bases separated the two germline ends.

The chain combines TRBV2 with TRBJ1-1, with D possibly TRBD1 on 6 matching bases. Germline assignment: CDR1 SNHLY and CDR2 FYNNEI. This CDR3 has 13 residues. The germline V and J ends were trimmed by 5 bases and 3 bases, with 10 bases remaining between them. Written as DNA, the CDR3 is TGTGCCAGCAGTTATAAGGGGGACACTGAAGCTTTCTTT. Its protein product is CASSYKGDTEAFF.

This clone showed up just once. A read error may explain this, as a much larger clone is one base away. This chain links TRBV4-2 with TRBJ1-1; D is uncertain. The length of the CDR3 is 12 residues. Trimming removed 5 bases from V and 6 bases from J, with 10 bases in between. CDR1 and CDR2 (germline): LGHNA, YNFKEQ. CDR3 DNA sequence: TGTGCCAGCAGCGCGAGGGATGCTGAAGCTTTCTTT. Protein sequence: CASSARDAEAFF.

This clone appeared a few times. Here the CDR3 reads CASSFNQGPYEQYF. CDR3 in DNA: TGTGCCAGCAGCTTTAATCAGGGTCCCTACGAGCAGTACTTC. The chain employs TRBV7-6 and TRBJ2-7, with a possible D match to TRBD1 (5 bases). Trimming cost V 3 bases and J 2 bases, with 11 bases left between them. The CDR3 has 14 amino acids. Germline-derived CDR1 and CDR2 are SGHVS and FNYEAQ.

This rearrangement joins TRBV18 to TRBJ2-4; maybe TRBD2 (5 bases). With 3 bases removed from V and 5 bases from J, the gap between germline ends came to 17 bases. This CDR3 has 16 residues. Germline CDR1 and CDR2: KGHSH and LQKENI. This CDR3 reads CASSPLRARRENIQYF. In nucleotides, the CDR3 is TGTGCCAGCTCACCCCTGAGGGCGAGGCGGGAAAACATTCAGTACTTC. Full variable domain (rest looked up from reference TRBV18 and TRBJ2-4): NAGVMQNPRHLVRRRGQEARLRCSPMKGHSHVYWYRQLPEEGLKFMVYLQKENIIDESGMPKERFSAEFPKEGPSILRIQQVVRGDSAAYFCASSPLRARRENIQYFGAGTRLSVL.